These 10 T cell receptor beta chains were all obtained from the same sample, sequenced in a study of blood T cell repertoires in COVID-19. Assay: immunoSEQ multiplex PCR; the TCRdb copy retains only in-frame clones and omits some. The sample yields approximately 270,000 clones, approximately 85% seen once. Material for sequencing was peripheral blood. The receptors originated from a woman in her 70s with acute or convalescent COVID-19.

CDR3 in DNA: TGTGCCAGCAGCCATCGGGTATATGTGGCCGGTAACTATGGCTACACCTTC. It yields the protein CASSHRVYVAGNYGYTF. V gene TRBV3-1 (or the pseudogene TRBV3-2) combines with J gene TRBJ1-2; D is unclear. In germline, CDR1 is LGHDT, CDR2 YNNKEL (reference sequence). The CDR3 extends over 17 amino acids. V was trimmed by 3 bases and J by 1 base, leaving 18 bases between them.

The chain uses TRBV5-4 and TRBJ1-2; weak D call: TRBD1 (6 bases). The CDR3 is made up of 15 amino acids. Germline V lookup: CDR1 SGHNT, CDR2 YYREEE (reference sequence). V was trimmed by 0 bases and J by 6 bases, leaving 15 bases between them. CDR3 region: CASSLDRAKRDGYTF. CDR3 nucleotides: TGTGCCAGCAGCTTGGACAGGGCGAAAAGGGATGGCTACACCTTC.

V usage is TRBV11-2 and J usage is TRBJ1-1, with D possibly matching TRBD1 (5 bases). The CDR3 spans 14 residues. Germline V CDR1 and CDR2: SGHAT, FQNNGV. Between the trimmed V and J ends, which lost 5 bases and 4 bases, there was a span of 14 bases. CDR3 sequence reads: CASSPSGGSTEAFF. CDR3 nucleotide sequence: TGTGCCAGCAGCCCCTCGGGGGGTAGCACTGAAGCTTTCTTT.

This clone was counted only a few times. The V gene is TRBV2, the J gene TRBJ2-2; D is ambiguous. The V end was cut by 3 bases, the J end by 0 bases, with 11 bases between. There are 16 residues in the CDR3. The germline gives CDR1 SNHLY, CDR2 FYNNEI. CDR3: CASSEGRKANTGELFF. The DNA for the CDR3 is TGTGCCAGCAGTGAGGGCAGGAAAGCGAACACCGGGGAGCTGTTTTTT.

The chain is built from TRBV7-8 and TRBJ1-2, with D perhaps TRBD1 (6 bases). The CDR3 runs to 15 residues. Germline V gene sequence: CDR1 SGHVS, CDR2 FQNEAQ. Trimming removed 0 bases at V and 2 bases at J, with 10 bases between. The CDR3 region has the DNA TGTGCCAGCAGCTTAGCTGTGGGGGCCAACTATGGCTACACCTTC. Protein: CASSLAVGANYGYTF.

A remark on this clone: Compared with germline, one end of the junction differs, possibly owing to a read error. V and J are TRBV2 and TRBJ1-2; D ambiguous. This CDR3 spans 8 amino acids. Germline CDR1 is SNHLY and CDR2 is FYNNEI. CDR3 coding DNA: TGTGCCAGCAGTGACTCAGACTTC. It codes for CASSDSDF.

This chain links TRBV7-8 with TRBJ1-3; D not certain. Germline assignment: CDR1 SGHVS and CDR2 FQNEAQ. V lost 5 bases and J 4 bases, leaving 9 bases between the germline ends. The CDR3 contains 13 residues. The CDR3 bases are TGTGCCAGCAGCACGAGGAAAGGAAACACCATATATTTT. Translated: CASSTRKGNTIYF. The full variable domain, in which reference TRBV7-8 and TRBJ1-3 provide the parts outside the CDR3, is GAGVSQSPRYKVAKRGQDVALRCDPISGHVSLFWYQQALGQGPEFLTYFQNEAQLDKSGLPSDRFFAERPEGSVSTLKIQRTQQEDSAVYLCASSTRKGNTIYFGEGSWLTVV.

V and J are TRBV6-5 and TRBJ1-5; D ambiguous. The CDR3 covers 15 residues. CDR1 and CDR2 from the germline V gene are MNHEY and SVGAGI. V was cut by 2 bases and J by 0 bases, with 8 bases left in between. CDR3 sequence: CASSYGRNSNQPQHF. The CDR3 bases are TGTGCCAGCAGTTACGGCAGGAATAGCAATCAGCCCCAGCATTTT.

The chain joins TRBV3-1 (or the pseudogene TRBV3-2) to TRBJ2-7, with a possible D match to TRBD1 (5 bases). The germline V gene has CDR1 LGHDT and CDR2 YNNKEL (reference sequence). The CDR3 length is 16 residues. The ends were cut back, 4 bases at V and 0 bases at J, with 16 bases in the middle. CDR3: CASSPETARSSYEQYF. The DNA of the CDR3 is TGTGCCAGCAGCCCAGAGACAGCTAGGAGCTCCTACGAGCAGTACTTC.

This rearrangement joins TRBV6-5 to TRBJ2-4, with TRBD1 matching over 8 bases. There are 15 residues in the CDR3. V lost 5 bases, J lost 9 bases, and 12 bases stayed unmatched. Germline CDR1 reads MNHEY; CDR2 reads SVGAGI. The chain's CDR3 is CASSPLDREAGIQYF. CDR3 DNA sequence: TGTGCCAGCAGTCCCTTGGACAGGGAGGCTGGCATTCAGTACTTC.